A single sample is the source of the 16 T cell receptor beta chains below, sequenced in a study of regulatory T cells in long-lasting Graves disease. Time point indicated: newly diagnosed GD, antithyroid drugs for less than 3 months. RNA extracted from PBMCs served as the sequencing template. HTBI primers from iRepertoire and Arm-PCR of CDR3 regions yielded the TCR beta libraries. TCRdb re-derived calls from the multiplex PCR reads in MiXCR, one entry per CDR3 protein. The repertoire consists of around 400,000 distinct CDR3 sequences, with 15% occurring once and the leading ten covering roughly 7.7%. Another study also made use of these data, one on T cells in Graves' hyperthyroidism and ophthalmopathy.

The sequenced sample was peripheral blood mononuclear cells (PBMCs), obtained at new diagnosis, from a patient treated with antithyroid drugs. The receptors were gathered from a woman aged 40 to 55 with Graves disease.

In regard to this clonotype: Being one base from a much bigger clone, this may be a read error. The chain joins TRBV2 to TRBJ2-3; weak D call: TRBD1 (6 bases). CDR1 is SNHLY, CDR2 FYNNEI, per germline. This CDR3 has 15 amino acids. With 4 bases removed from V and 0 bases from J, the gap between germline ends came to 11 bases. In DNA form, the CDR3 reads TGTGCCAGCAGTGTTACAGGGTCTAGCACAGATACGCAGTATTTT. It specifies CASSVTGSSTDTQYF.

This clonotype was seen repeatedly, ten times or more. The gene calls are TRBV6-2 or TRBV6-3 and TRBJ2-4; 7 bases line up with TRBD2. J gave up 8 bases and V 5 bases, and 12 bases lay outside the gene matches. The CDR3 totals 15 residues. Germline V gives CDR1 MNHEY, CDR2 SVGEGT. CDR3 region: CASSTPRRGDYIQYF. The CDR3 DNA is TGTGCCAGCAGTACCCCGAGACGGGGGGACTACATTCAGTACTTC.

This clonotype has a handful of counts. The chain recombines TRBV7-2 with TRBJ2-1; the D gene is possibly TRBD2 (5 bases). V was pared by 1 base and J by 5 bases, with 18 bases between. The CDR3 is made up of 17 amino acids. In germline, CDR1 is SGHTA, CDR2 FQGNSA. Here the CDR3 reads CASSLGLLANTNNEQFF. The CDR3 coding sequence is TGTGCCAGCAGCTTAGGACTCCTAGCCAACACCAACAATGAGCAGTTCTTC. Supplemented by reference TRBV7-2 and TRBJ2-1, the full variable domain reads GAGVSQSPSNKVTEKGKDVELRCDPISGHTALYWYRQSLGQGLEFLIYFQGNSAPDKSGLPSDRFSAERTGGSVSTLTIQRTQQEDSAVYLCASSLGLLANTNNEQFFGPGTRLTVL.

On this clonotype: This may stem from a read error, because a much larger clone lies one nucleotide away. V usage is TRBV7-3 and J usage is TRBJ1-1; TRBD1 matches 7 bases. This CDR3 is built from 13 residues. Per germline, CDR1 SGHTA and CDR2 FQGTGA. Here the CDR3 reads CAGSLDRDSEAFF. CDR3 coding DNA: TGTGCCGGCAGCTTAGACAGGGACTCTGAAGCTTTCTTT.

Only a few counts were recorded for this clonotype. The V and J genes are TRBV7-9 and TRBJ1-1; 7 bases line up with TRBD1. Per germline, CDR1 SEHNR and CDR2 FQNEAQ (reference sequence). The CDR3 has 16 residues. Trimming removed 1 base from V and 3 bases from J; junction bases left unmatched: 8. CDR3 residues: CASSLGRTGRYTEAFF. The CDR3, as DNA: TGTGCCAGCAGCTTAGGCAGGACAGGACGTTACACTGAAGCTTTCTTT.

As for this clonotype: A much larger clone differs from this one at a single base, so this may be a read error. The CDR3 ends on some other residue instead of the conserved phenylalanine or tryptophan, so this is likely a read error. This rearrangement joins TRBV20-1 to TRBJ1-1, with a possible D match to TRBD1 (6 bases). Germline lookup yields CDR1 DFQATT and CDR2 SNEGSKA (reference sequence). V lost 4 bases to trimming and J lost 7 bases, with 13 bases between them. CDR3 size: 12 residues. CDR3 sequence reads: CSATTGRGEAFL. The CDR3 DNA reads as TGCAGTGCTACAACGGGCAGGGGTGAAGCTTTCTTG.

This clonotype appeared a few times. The chain employs TRBV5-5 and TRBJ1-4, with D unclear. The CDR3 contains 15 residues. The germline V gene encodes CDR1 SGHKS and CDR2 YYEKEE (reference sequence). Trimming removed 4 bases from V and 0 bases from J, with 10 bases in between. CDR3 amino acids: CASSRPGATNEKLFF. In DNA form, the CDR3 reads TGTGCCAGCAGCCGGCCTGGAGCAACTAATGAAAAACTGTTTTTT.

This clonotype occurred many times. The chain has TRBV18 and TRBJ2-7; D might be TRBD1 (5 bases). V lost 0 bases and J lost 5, with 14 bases in between. The CDR3 consists of 15 residues. Germline V gene data show CDR1 as KGHSH and CDR2 as LQKENI. The CDR3 spells CASSPPTAGSNEQYF. CDR3 DNA: TGTGCCAGCTCACCACCGACGGCAGGGTCTAACGAGCAGTACTTC.

The V gene is TRBV20-1, the J gene TRBJ2-2; D is possibly TRBD2 (5 bases). CDR1 is DFQATT and CDR2 is SNEGSKA in the germline V gene (reference sequence). V was shortened by 1 base and J by 4 bases, with 10 bases between the two germline ends. This CDR3 has 14 residues. CDR3 DNA: TGCAGTGCTAGAGTCGGTAGCGTCACCGGGGAGCTGTTTTTT. It is translated as CSARVGSVTGELFF.

As to this clonotype: The germline gene is not matched at one end of the junction; a read error may be the cause. J is TRBJ1-4 and V is TRBV7-9; D gene ambiguous. CDR3 length equals 15 residues. Germline assignment: CDR1 SEHNR and CDR2 FQNEAQ (reference sequence). As DNA, the CDR3 is TGTGCCAGCAGCTTACCCTCCGCAACCAATGAAAAACTGTTTTTT. It encodes CASSLPSATNEKLFF.

This clonotype came up many times. The chain carries TRBV11-1 and TRBJ2-7; 8 positions match TRBD1. The CDR3 contains 14 residues. In germline, CDR1 is SGHAT, CDR2 FQDESV (reference sequence). The V segment lost 7 bases and the J segment 3 bases; nucleotides outside the gene matches: 8. CDR3 in amino acids: CASTKTGVLYEQYF. The CDR3, as DNA: TGTGCCAGCACGAAGACAGGGGTCCTCTACGAGCAGTACTTC. The whole variable domain, remainder taken from reference TRBV11-1 and TRBJ2-7, is EAEVAQSPRYKITEKSQAVAFWCDPISGHATLYWYRQILGQGPELLVQFQDESVVDDSQLPKDRFSAERLKGVDSTLKIQPAELGDSAMYLCASTKTGVLYEQYFGPGTRLTVT.

This clonotype was seen many times. The V gene is TRBV18, the J gene TRBJ2-5, with 13 bases identical to TRBD2. After removal of 5 bases from V and 2 bases from J, the junction contained 2 bases not matched to a gene. Germline values: CDR1 KGHSH, CDR2 LQKENI. This CDR3 contains 15 residues. CDR3 sequence (DNA): TGTGCCAGCTCAACGGGACTAGCGGGACAAGAGACCCAGTACTTC. Translating it yields CASSTGLAGQETQYF.

This clonotype appeared many times. V is TRBV9 and J is TRBJ2-1, with 10 bases lining up with TRBD2. The germline gives CDR1 SGDLS, CDR2 YYNGEE. The CDR3 spans 15 residues. The J segment lost 8 bases and the V segment lost 3 bases, leaving 8 bases of the junction unmatched. CDR3 protein: CASSAQPAGGDEQFF. CDR3 nucleotides: TGTGCCAGCAGCGCCCAGCCAGCGGGAGGGGATGAGCAGTTCTTC.

This rearrangement joins TRBV19 to TRBJ2-7, with 8 positions matching TRBD2. The CDR3 is made up of 14 amino acids. The trim removed 6 bases at V and 2 bases at J, leaving 6 bases unmatched. CDR1 LNHDA and CDR2 SQIVND come from the germline V gene (reference sequence). CDR3 bases: TGTGCCAGTAGGAAGACTAGCGTTACCTACGAGCAGTACTTC. This encodes CASRKTSVTYEQYF. The full variable domain, its missing parts supplied by reference TRBV19 and TRBJ2-7, is DGGITQSPKYLFRKEGQNVTLSCEQNLNHDAMYWYRQDPGQGLRLIYYSQIVNDFQKGDIAEGYSVSREKKESFPLTVTSAQKNPTAFYLCASRKTSVTYEQYFGPGTRLTVT.

Only a few counts were recorded for this clonotype. The chain couples TRBV7-9 to TRBJ1-2; D is ambiguous. CDR1 and CDR2 from the germline V gene are SEHNR and FQNEAQ (reference sequence). The CDR3 runs 12 residues. The V end was cut by 6 bases, the J end by 2 bases, with 7 bases between. The CDR3 is CASRPPNYGYTF. As DNA, the CDR3 is TGTGCCAGCAGACCACCCAACTATGGCTACACCTTC.

This clonotype was recorded at least ten times. The rearrangement joins TRBV19 to TRBJ2-5; D is unclear. In germline, CDR1 is LNHDA, CDR2 SQIVND (reference sequence). The CDR3 has 14 residues. With 10 bases removed from V and 1 base from J, the gap between germline ends came to 16 bases. The CDR3 loop is CATSDGWLQETQYF. DNA for the CDR3: TGTGCCACCTCGGACGGATGGCTCCAAGAGACCCAGTACTTC.